A selection of T cell receptor beta chains follows, all from one sample in a study of T cell responses to AZD1222 COVID-19 vaccine. Assay: immunoSEQ multiplex PCR; the TCRdb copy retains only in-frame clones and omits some. The sample carries about 140,000 clones, about nine tenths recorded once. The sample here was peripheral blood, taken on day 0 of AZD1222 vaccination. The receptors were gathered from an adult in good health. Both conserved end residues are part of each CDR3. D genes are given only for firm matches. The listing skips clone size in some rows; elsewhere it reads once, few, many or a size class.

V	J	size	D	CDR3	DNA
TRBV10-2	TRBJ2-7	NA	NA	CATQGYVYEQYF	TGCGCCACCCAGGGTTATGTCTACGAGCAGTACTTC
TRBV7-6	TRBJ2-3	once	TRBD1	CASSLAQGASDTQYF	TGTGCCAGCAGCTTAGCCCAGGGGGCTAGCGATACGCAGTATTTT
TRBV7-2	TRBJ1-1	NA	TRBD1	CASSSPGGRNTEAFF	TGTGCCAGCAGCTCTCCAGGGGGCCGGAACACTGAAGCTTTCTTT
TRBV5-1	TRBJ2-1	NA	TRBD1	CASSLRGTGDYNEQFF	TGCGCCAGCAGCCTGAGAGGGACAGGGGACTACAATGAGCAGTTCTTC
TRBV7-2	TRBJ2-7	NA	NA	CASSLNYEQYF	TGTGCCAGCAGCTTAAATTACGAGCAGTACTTC
TRBV7-6	TRBJ2-1	NA	NA	CASSSIGGLNTGQVLHEQFF	TGTGCCAGCAGTTCCATAGGGGGACTTAATACGGGTCAGGTTCTCCATGAGCAGTTCTTC
TRBV18	TRBJ2-1	NA	TRBD1	CASSPRQGADNEQFF	TGTGCCAGCTCACCAAGACAGGGGGCCGACAATGAGCAGTTCTTC
TRBV5-1	TRBJ1-1	NA	NA	CASSLMGATEAFF	TGCGCCAGCAGCTTGATGGGGGCAACTGAAGCTTTCTTT
TRBV6-6	TRBJ2-2	NA	TRBD1	CASSYSSGTGTGELFF	TGTGCCAGCAGTTACTCCTCCGGGACAGGGACCGGGGAGCTGTTTTTT
TRBV19	TRBJ1-5	NA	NA	CASSIPGGDQPQHF	TGTGCCAGTAGTATCCCGGGGGGGGATCAGCCCCAGCATTTT
TRBV5-5	TRBJ2-1	NA	TRBD1	CASSIGDRGVVNEQFF	TGTGCCAGCAGCATAGGGGACAGGGGGGTCGTCAATGAGCAGTTCTTC
TRBV3-1/TRBV3-2	TRBJ1-6	NA	NA	CASSQDRTWQSPLHF	TGTGCCAGCAGCCAAGATAGGACTTGGCAATCACCCCTCCACTTT
TRBV5-8	TRBJ2-7	NA	NA	CASSLAGTRTYEQYF	TGTGCCAGCAGCTTGGCCGGGACACGAACCTACGAGCAGTACTTC
TRBV12-3/TRBV12-4	TRBJ1-1	NA	NA	CASTRMNTEAFF	TGTGCCAGCACACGAATGAACACTGAAGCTTTCTTT
TRBV7-2	TRBJ1-2	NA	NA	CASSLASVTSGYGYTF	TGTGCCAGCAGCTTAGCGTCCGTGACAAGTGGCTATGGCTACACCTTC
TRBV20-1	TRBJ2-7	NA	NA	CSASLLIYEQYF	TGCAGTGCTAGTCTGCTGATCTACGAGCAGTACTTC
TRBV5-4	TRBJ1-1	few	NA	CASSFRVDQNTEAFF	TGTGCCAGCAGCTTCCGAGTAGATCAGAACACTGAAGCTTTCTTT
TRBV19	TRBJ2-5	NA	NA	CASSIDTEVGETQYF	TGTGCCAGTAGTATAGATACCGAGGTCGGGGAGACCCAGTACTTC
TRBV6-1	TRBJ2-5	NA	TRBD2	CASSGGLAGGIQETQYF	TGTGCCAGCAGTGGGGGACTAGCGGGGGGTATACAAGAGACCCAGTACTTC
TRBV5-8	TRBJ1-6	NA	NA	CASSSPYNSPLHF	TGTGCCAGCAGCTCCCCTTATAATTCACCCCTCCACTTT
TRBV4-2	TRBJ2-7	once	NA	CASSQLIPGLPFEQYF	TGTGCCAGCAGCCAACTGATACCGGGACTCCCCTTCGAGCAGTACTTC
TRBV14	TRBJ1-3	NA	NA	CASSHTSYSGNTIYF	TGTGCCAGCAGCCATACGTCTTACTCTGGAAACACCATATATTTT
TRBV28	TRBJ2-7	NA	NA	CASSSPGRLYEQYF	TGTGCCAGCAGTTCACCGGGCCGACTTTACGAGCAGTACTTC
TRBV3-1/TRBV3-2	TRBJ1-2	NA	TRBD1	CASSDRGFYGYTF	TGTGCCAGCAGCGACAGGGGATTCTATGGCTACACCTTC
TRBV28	TRBJ1-4	NA	TRBD1	CASSSGGGDATNEKLFF	TGTGCCAGCAGTTCAGGGGGCGGTGATGCAACTAATGAAAAACTGTTTTTT
TRBV5-1	TRBJ2-2	NA	TRBD2	CASSTDSGRAGELFF	TGCGCCAGCAGCACCGATAGCGGGAGGGCCGGGGAGCTGTTTTTT
TRBV7-2	TRBJ1-4	NA	TRBD1	CASSLAGTGVRAEKLFF	TGTGCCAGCAGCTTAGCTGGGACAGGGGTTCGGGCTGAAAAACTGTTTTTT
TRBV28	TRBJ2-2	once	TRBD2	CASTPHPSPGGGFGELFF	TGTGCCAGCACCCCGCACCCTTCCCCGGGGGGAGGATTCGGGGAGCTGTTTTTT
TRBV28	TRBJ1-4	NA	TRBD1	CASSFWTGTNEKLFF	TGTGCCAGCAGTTTTTGGACAGGGACTAATGAAAAACTGTTTTTT
TRBV28	TRBJ2-2	NA	NA	CASSLLGELFF	TGTGCCAGCAGCCTTTTAGGGGAGCTGTTTTTT
TRBV10-1	TRBJ2-7	NA	NA	CASSEWGTTNSYEQYF	TGCGCCAGCAGTGAGTGGGGGACGACGAACTCCTACGAGCAGTACTTC
TRBV11-2	TRBJ1-2	NA	TRBD1	CASSFPQGGGRYGYTF	TGTGCCAGCAGCTTTCCCCAGGGGGGCGGCCGCTATGGCTACACCTTC
TRBV19	TRBJ2-7	NA	NA	CASRDRLTSAEQYF	TGTGCCAGTCGCGACAGGCTGACTTCGGCTGAGCAGTACTTC
TRBV3-1/TRBV3-2	TRBJ2-7	NA	TRBD1	CASSRYRDSFYEQYF	TGTGCCAGCAGCCGGTACCGGGACAGCTTCTACGAGCAGTACTTC
TRBV28	TRBJ1-2	NA	NA	CASSATPGPRAGYTF	TGTGCCAGCAGTGCAACCCCCGGGCCCCGTGCTGGCTACACCTTC
TRBV5-1	TRBJ1-1	NA	TRBD1	CASSLGQEATEAFF	TGCGCCAGCAGCCTTGGACAGGAGGCCACTGAAGCTTTCTTT
TRBV6-5	TRBJ1-1	NA	NA	CASSYKAPGGWAFF	TGTGCCAGCAGTTACAAGGCTCCGGGGGGATGGGCTTTCTTT
TRBV18	TRBJ1-1	NA	TRBD1	CASSLGQGMNTEAFF	TGTGCCAGCTCACTTGGACAGGGAATGAACACTGAAGCTTTCTTT
TRBV6-1	TRBJ2-1	NA	TRBD1	CASSERTGGNNEQFF	TGTGCCAGCAGTGAACGGACAGGGGGGAACAATGAGCAGTTCTTC
TRBV28	TRBJ1-1	NA	TRBD1	CASSANRGRGLNTEAFF	TGTGCCAGCAGTGCAAACAGGGGGCGCGGGCTGAACACTGAAGCTTTCTTT
TRBV7-9	TRBJ1-1	NA	TRBD1	CASSIPRGPEAFF	TGTGCCAGCAGCATACCCAGGGGGCCTGAAGCTTTCTTT
TRBV21-1	TRBJ2-4	NA	NA	CASSKKFIFRGGGAKNIQYF	TGTGCCAGCAGCAAAAAATTTATATTTCGGGGTGGAGGTGCCAAAAACATTCAGTACTTC
TRBV28	TRBJ2-7	NA	NA	CASCLGDSRPYF	TGTGCCAGCTGTTTGGGCGATTCGCGACCGTACTTC
TRBV28	TRBJ1-4	NA	TRBD1	CASSQIPGQGVEKLFF	TGTGCCAGCAGCCAAATCCCGGGACAGGGGGTTGAAAAACTGTTTTTT
TRBV19	TRBJ1-2	NA	TRBD1	CASSNRGRGYTF	TGTGCCAGTAGCAACAGGGGTCGAGGCTACACCTTC
TRBV9	TRBJ2-3	NA	NA	CASSVGPSRSTGDTQYF	TGTGCCAGCAGCGTAGGCCCTAGCCGGAGCACAGGAGATACGCAGTATTTT
TRBV12-3/TRBV12-4	TRBJ2-1	NA	NA	CASSYLKLGEQFF	TGTGCCAGCAGTTATCTTAAGCTTGGTGAGCAGTTCTTC
TRBV7-9	TRBJ2-7	NA	NA	CASSRSTYEQYF	TGTGCCAGCAGCAGGAGTACCTACGAGCAGTACTTC
TRBV6-5	TRBJ2-2	NA	NA	CASRLGGGNTGELFF	TGTGCCAGCAGACTGGGGGGAGGGAACACCGGGGAGCTGTTTTTT
TRBV27	TRBJ2-1	NA	TRBD2	CASRGTSGGLANEQFF	TGTGCCAGCAGGGGGACTAGCGGGGGGCTTGCCAATGAGCAGTTCTTC
TRBV29-1	TRBJ1-1	NA	NA	CSAGSEAFF	TGCAGCGCTGGGAGTGAAGCTTTCTTT
TRBV27	TRBJ1-5	NA	NA	CASSPYRGNQPQHF	TGTGCCAGCAGTCCATACAGGGGCAATCAGCCCCAGCATTTT
TRBV6-1	TRBJ2-7	NA	TRBD1	CASREGGGEQYF	TGTGCCAGCAGAGAAGGGGGCGGAGAGCAGTACTTC
TRBV19	TRBJ2-2	NA	NA	CASSTQEAGELFF	TGTGCCAGTAGTACTCAGGAGGCCGGGGAGCTGTTTTTT